The next 24 T cell receptor beta chains were all read from a single sample in a study of cytomegalovirus exposure and HLA in healthy donors. Amplification used 60 Vbeta primers and 13 Jbeta primers. The table came from immunoSEQ multiplex PCR; TCRdb's copy has only in-frame clones and leaves some out. The table records approximately 140,000 clones, less than 80% of them present only once. Sequenced: PBMCs. These receptor sequences come from a woman between 45 and 65 years old in good health and CMV-seropositive.

This clone was seen just once. The genes are TRBV19 and TRBJ2-3; tentatively, D is TRBD1 (7 bases). Trimming cost V 6 bases and J 0 bases, with 13 bases left between them. This CDR3 region has 15 residues. The germline V gene has CDR1 LNHDA and CDR2 SQIVND (reference sequence). CDR3 sequence: CASRLAGQSTDTQYF. The CDR3 DNA reads TGTGCCAGTAGGCTTGCGGGACAGAGCACAGATACGCAGTATTTT.

The chain carries TRBV4-3 and TRBJ2-1, with TRBD1 identical over 7 bases. With V trimmed by 1 base and J by 2 bases, 2 bases remained unmatched. CDR3 size: 15 residues. Germline CDR1 and CDR2: LGHNA and YSLEER. The CDR3 reads CASSQGQGAYNEQFF. The CDR3 nucleotides read TGCGCCAGCAGCCAAGGTCAGGGGGCCTACAATGAGCAGTTCTTC.

This clone was seen only a few times. V usage is TRBV6-1 and J usage is TRBJ2-7, with TRBD2 matching 12 bases. Trimming cost V 2 bases and J 2 bases; bases outside gene matches: 13. Germline V gene sequence: CDR1 MNHNS, CDR2 SASEGT. The length of the CDR3 is 19 residues. The CDR3 spells CASSERLASGGENPYEQYF. The CDR3 nucleotides read TGTGCCAGCAGTGAAAGATTGGCTAGCGGGGGGGAAAACCCCTACGAGCAGTACTTC.

This rearrangement joins TRBV6-4 to TRBJ1-5, with a weak D call TRBD1 (6 bases). CDR3 length: 15 residues. Germline lookup yields CDR1 MRHNA and CDR2 SNTAGT. V lost 3 bases, J lost 3 bases, and 12 bases lay in between. The CDR3 DNA reads as TGTGCCAGCAGTGAGTTCCCAGGGGACAATCAGCCCCAGCATTTT. Amino acids: CASSEFPGDNQPQHF.

This clone was seen only once. The V call is TRBV27, the J call TRBJ2-7; D perhaps matches TRBD1 (5 bases). Trimming took 6 bases from V and 3 from J, leaving 12 bases between them. Germline assignment: CDR1 MNHEY and CDR2 SMNVEV (reference sequence). The CDR3 spans 13 residues. CDR3 DNA: TGTGCCAGCAGCTTTGGACACCTCTACGAGCAGTACTTC. Translation gives CASSFGHLYEQYF.

The genes are TRBV5-1 and TRBJ2-6; maybe TRBD1 (6 bases). The CDR3 contains 17 residues. Trimming took off 0 bases at V and 1 base at J, with 11 bases between the two ends. Germline V gene sequence: CDR1 SGHRS, CDR2 YFSETQ. The CDR3 protein is CASSLEQGASGANVLTF. CDR3 DNA sequence: TGCGCCAGCAGCTTGGAACAGGGTGCATCTGGGGCCAACGTCCTGACTTTC.

This clone was picked up a small number of times. V and J are TRBV7-9 and TRBJ1-1; 11 bases are a match to TRBD1. Germline V gene data show CDR1 as SEHNR and CDR2 as FQNEAQ (reference sequence). The V segment lost 5 bases and the J segment 11 bases; nucleotides outside the gene matches: 10. CDR3 length: 14 residues. Here the CDR3 reads CASSPRDRGRGAFF. Written as DNA, the CDR3 is TGTGCCAGCAGCCCCCGGGACAGGGGGAGAGGGGCTTTCTTT.

This rearrangement joins TRBV6-6 to TRBJ1-2; D gene uncertain. This CDR3 is built from 14 residues. Trimming removed 8 bases from V and 4 bases from J, with 17 bases in between. Per the germline V gene, CDR1 is MNHNY and CDR2 is SVGAGI (reference sequence). CDR3 in DNA: TGTGCCAGCGATTCACGGTCCTTAAGCTATGGCTACACCTTC. Protein sequence: CASDSRSLSYGYTF.

The V and J genes are TRBV6-1 and TRBJ2-3, with a tentative D call TRBD2 (5 bases). The CDR3 is 15 residues long. V was shortened by 2 bases and J by 6 bases, with 15 bases between the two germline ends. Germline assignment: CDR1 MNHNS and CDR2 SASEGT. CDR3 protein: CASSENLRPSDTQYF. The CDR3 DNA is TGTGCCAGCAGTGAAAACCTACGACCTAGCGATACGCAGTATTTT.

The genes are TRBV28 and TRBJ1-1, with TRBD1 identical over 8 bases. The CDR3 sequence is 13 residues long. Germline CDR1 is MDHEN and CDR2 is SYDVKM. Trimming cost V 5 bases and J 11 bases; bases outside gene matches: 10. The DNA for the CDR3 is TGTGCCAGCAGTCTTTTTCAGGACAGGGTGGCTTTCTTT. Translated: CASSLFQDRVAFF.

V is TRBV29-1 and J is TRBJ2-1; perhaps TRBD1 as D (6 bases). V lost 4 bases and J 0 bases, leaving 16 bases between the germline ends. The CDR3 runs 16 residues. The V gene's germline CDR1 is SQVTM and CDR2 ANQGSEA. DNA for the CDR3: TGCAGCGTTGTCACACAGGGCTATAGCTCCTACAATGAGCAGTTCTTC. It codes for CSVVTQGYSSYNEQFF.

The chain links TRBV7-2 to TRBJ1-3, with 8 bases lining up with TRBD1. V lost 1 base, J lost 3 bases, and 5 bases stayed unmatched. The CDR3 length is 16 residues. CDR1 and CDR2 from the germline V gene are SGHTA and FQGNSA. CDR3 coding DNA: TGTGCCAGCAGCTTAGTCTGGACAGGGCTTGGAAACACCATATATTTT. Protein sequence: CASSLVWTGLGNTIYF.

The chain combines TRBV29-1 with TRBJ2-5; 7 bases agree with TRBD1. The J call may be wrong; the DNA end is better matched by TRBJ2-7. This CDR3 has 12 residues. Germline CDR1 SQVTM, CDR2 ANQGSEA. The CDR3 DNA reads as TGCAGCGCTAGGGACAGCAACTACGAGCAGTACTTC. This gives the protein CSARDSNYEQYF.

This chain connects TRBV5-1 to TRBJ2-5, with D unresolved. Trimming left V 1 base short and J 1 base short, with 8 bases between. Germline V lookup: CDR1 SGHRS, CDR2 YFSETQ. This CDR3 contains 14 residues. The CDR3 sequence is CASSLRVSQETQYF. In DNA, the CDR3 is TGCGCCAGCAGCTTGCGGGTGTCCCAAGAGACCCAGTACTTC.

This clone has just a few counts. The chain couples TRBV6-1 to TRBJ2-5, with D tentatively TRBD2 (6 bases). CDR3 length: 14 amino acids. V dropped 4 bases and J dropped 8 bases, with 17 bases sitting between them. Germline values: CDR1 MNHNS, CDR2 SASEGT. The CDR3 is CASSVGGDQRTQYF. For the CDR3, the DNA is TGTGCCAGCAGTGTCGGGGGAGACCAGAGAACCCAGTACTTC.

This chain joins TRBV29-1 and TRBJ2-7, with TRBD2 identical over 11 bases. V shed 5 bases, J shed 0 bases, and the junction held 9 bases outside the gene matches. The CDR3 is made up of 16 amino acids. CDR1 is SQVTM, CDR2 ANQGSEA, per germline. For the CDR3, the DNA is TGCAGCGTTTCCGGGACTAGCGGCGTAAGCTCCTACGAGCAGTACTTC. It translates to CSVSGTSGVSSYEQYF.

The rearrangement links TRBV19 to TRBJ1-1; 11 nucleotides line up with TRBD1. V gave up 5 bases and J gave up 6 bases; unmatched junction bases: 11. CDR1 LNHDA and CDR2 SQIVND come from the germline V gene (reference sequence). The CDR3 spans 16 residues. This CDR3 reads CASSDHRDRGIAEAFF. DNA for the CDR3: TGTGCCAGTAGTGACCATAGGGACAGGGGGATCGCTGAAGCTTTCTTT.

The rearrangement uses TRBV7-9 and TRBJ1-6; perhaps TRBD1 as D (6 bases). The V gene's germline CDR1 is SEHNR and CDR2 FQNEAQ (reference sequence). The CDR3 totals 14 residues. V was shortened by 3 bases and J by 4 bases, with 7 bases between the two germline ends. CDR3 DNA sequence: TGTGCCAGCAGCTTCGGGACATATAATTCACCCCTCCACTTT. This codes for CASSFGTYNSPLHF.

J is TRBJ2-1 and V is TRBV5-1; D is perhaps TRBD1 (5 bases). There are 13 residues in the CDR3. Per germline, CDR1 SGHRS and CDR2 YFSETQ. Trimming cost V 2 bases and J 5 bases, with 8 bases left between them. CDR3 sequence reads: CASSLGHNNEQFF. DNA for the CDR3: TGCGCCAGCAGCTTAGGACACAACAATGAGCAGTTCTTC. The full variable domain, rest sourced from reference TRBV5-1 and TRBJ2-1, is KAGVTQTPRYLIKTRGQQVTLSCSPISGHRSVSWYQQTPGQGLQFLFEYFSETQRNKGNFPGRFSGRQFSNSRSEMNVSTLELGDSALYLCASSLGHNNEQFFGPGTRLTVL.

The chain has TRBV5-4 and TRBJ2-1; 11 positions agree with TRBD2. CDR1 and CDR2 from the germline V gene are SGHNT and YYREEE (reference sequence). This CDR3 has 14 residues. V was clipped by 4 bases and J by 10 bases; unmatched bases: 7. This CDR3 is CASSLSGGAREQFF. The CDR3 nucleotides read TGTGCCAGCAGCCTTAGCGGGGGGGCGAGAGAGCAGTTCTTC. The whole variable domain, remainder taken from reference TRBV5-4 and TRBJ2-1, is ETGVTQSPTHLIKTRGQQVTLRCSSQSGHNTVSWYQQALGQGPQFIFQYYREEENGRGNFPPRFSGLQFPNYSSELNVNALELDDSALYLCASSLSGGAREQFFGPGTRLTVL.

The V gene is TRBV7-2, the J gene TRBJ2-3, with 12 bases matching TRBD2. This CDR3 is 17 amino acids long. The V segment lost 5 bases and the J segment 4 bases; nucleotides outside the gene matches: 10. Germline V gene sequence: CDR1 SGHTA, CDR2 FQGNSA. The CDR3 is CASSLRASGGAPDTQYF. CDR3 DNA sequence: TGTGCCAGCAGCCTAAGGGCTAGCGGGGGGGCCCCAGATACGCAGTATTTT.

The rearrangement uses TRBV7-3 and TRBJ2-3; 12 positions match TRBD2. The CDR3 has 16 amino acids. Trimming removed 5 bases from V and 5 bases from J; junction bases left unmatched: 8. CDR1 is SGHTA and CDR2 is FQGTGA in the germline V gene. The chain's CDR3 is CASSPRLAGEGDTQYF. Written as DNA, the CDR3 is TGTGCCAGCAGCCCAAGACTAGCGGGGGAGGGAGATACGCAGTATTTT.

The rearrangement links TRBV7-3 to TRBJ2-7; 10 positions match TRBD1. J was trimmed by 3 bases and V by 1 base; bases with no gene match: 3. Germline lookup yields CDR1 SGHTA and CDR2 FQGTGA. The CDR3 covers 15 residues. Here the CDR3 DNA reads TGTGCCAGCAGCTTAATGGGGACAGGGGACTACGAGCAGTACTTC. Translating gives CASSLMGTGDYEQYF.

This clone was counted once. This sequence joins TRBV5-1 and TRBJ1-3; TRBD1 matches at 7 bases. The junction had 10 bases not matched to a gene; V was cut back by 3 bases and J by 4 bases. CDR1 is SGHRS, CDR2 YFSETQ, per germline. The CDR3 has 16 amino acids. CDR3 region: CASSSAGGFSGNTIYF. CDR3 nucleotide sequence: TGCGCCAGCAGCTCGGCAGGGGGGTTTTCAGGAAACACCATATATTTT.